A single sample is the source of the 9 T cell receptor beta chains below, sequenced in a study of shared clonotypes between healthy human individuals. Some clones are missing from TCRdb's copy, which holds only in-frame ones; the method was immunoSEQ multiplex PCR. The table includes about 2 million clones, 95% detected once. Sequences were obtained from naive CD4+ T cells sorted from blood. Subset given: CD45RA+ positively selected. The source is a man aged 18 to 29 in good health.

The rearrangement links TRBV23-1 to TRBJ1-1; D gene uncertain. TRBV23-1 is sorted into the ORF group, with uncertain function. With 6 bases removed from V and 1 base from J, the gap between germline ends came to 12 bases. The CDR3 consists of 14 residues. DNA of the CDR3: TGCGCCAGCAGCCCGAAGGTGGAGAACACTGAAGCTTTCTTT. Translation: CASSPKVENTEAFF.

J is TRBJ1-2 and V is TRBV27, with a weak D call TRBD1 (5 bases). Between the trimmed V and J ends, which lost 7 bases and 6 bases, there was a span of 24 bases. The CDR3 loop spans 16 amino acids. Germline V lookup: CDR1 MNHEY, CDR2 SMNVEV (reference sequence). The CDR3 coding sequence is TGTGCCAGCAAACCAGGAGATTGGGGGACGGTGGATGGCTACACCTTC. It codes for CASKPGDWGTVDGYTF.

This chain's CDR3 is CASSAGTVQETQYF. In nucleotides, the CDR3 is TGCGCCAGCAGCGCTGGGACAGTCCAAGAGACCCAGTACTTC. The chain carries TRBV5-1 and TRBJ2-5; 7 bases agree with TRBD1. CDR3 length equals 14 residues. Germline V gives CDR1 SGHRS, CDR2 YFSETQ. The V gene end was trimmed by 4 bases and the J gene end by 1 base; junction bases not matched to a gene: 4.

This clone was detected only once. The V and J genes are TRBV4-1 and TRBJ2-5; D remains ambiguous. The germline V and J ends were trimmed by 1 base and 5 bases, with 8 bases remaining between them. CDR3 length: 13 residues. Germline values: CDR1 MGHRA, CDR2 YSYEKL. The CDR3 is CASSQVMRETQYF. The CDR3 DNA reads TGCGCCAGCAGCCAAGTAATGAGGGAGACCCAGTACTTC.

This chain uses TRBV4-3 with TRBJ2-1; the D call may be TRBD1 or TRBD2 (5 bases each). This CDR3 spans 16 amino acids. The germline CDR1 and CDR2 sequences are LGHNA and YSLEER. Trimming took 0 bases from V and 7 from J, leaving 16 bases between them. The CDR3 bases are TGCGCCAGCAGCCAAGAAGGCGTCGGGGCAACTAATGAGCAGTTCTTC. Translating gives CASSQEGVGATNEQFF.

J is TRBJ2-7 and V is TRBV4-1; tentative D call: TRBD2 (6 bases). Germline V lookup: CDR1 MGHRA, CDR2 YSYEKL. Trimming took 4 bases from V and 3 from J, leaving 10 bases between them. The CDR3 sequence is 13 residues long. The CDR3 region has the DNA TGCGCCAGCAGCCCCGGGAGTTTCTACGAGCAGTACTTC. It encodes CASSPGSFYEQYF.

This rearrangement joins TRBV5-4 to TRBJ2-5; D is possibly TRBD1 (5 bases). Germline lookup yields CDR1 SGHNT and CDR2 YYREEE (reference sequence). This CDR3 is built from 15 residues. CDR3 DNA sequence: TGTGCTTTCCACGGCGAAGGACACAGACAAGAGACCCAGTACTTC. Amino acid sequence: CAFHGEGHRQETQYF.

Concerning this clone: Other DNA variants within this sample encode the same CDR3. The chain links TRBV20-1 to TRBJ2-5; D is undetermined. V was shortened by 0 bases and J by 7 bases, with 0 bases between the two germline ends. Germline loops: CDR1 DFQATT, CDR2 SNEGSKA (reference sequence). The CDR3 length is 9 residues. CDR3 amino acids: CSARETQYF. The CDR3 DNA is TGCAGTGCTAGAGAGACCCAGTACTTC.

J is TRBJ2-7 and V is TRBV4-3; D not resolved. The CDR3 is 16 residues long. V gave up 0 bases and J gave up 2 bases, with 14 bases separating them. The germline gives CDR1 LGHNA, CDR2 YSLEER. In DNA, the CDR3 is TGCGCCAGCAGCCAAGATAGCCTTGGTCAGGCCTACGAGCAGTACTTC. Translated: CASSQDSLGQAYEQYF.